Listed here are 25 T cell receptor beta chains from one sample, sequenced in a study of cytotoxic CD8 clonotypes in ibrutinib-treated CLL. The protocol was immunoSEQ multiplex PCR, while the TCRdb copy is restricted to in-frame clones and leaves out a portion. Counted here are approximately 150,000 clones, about 88% occurring once; the ten biggest clones make up approximately 3%. The source was PBMCs, collected at disease progression, from a patient treated with ibrutinib. These receptors all stem from a human donor with chronic lymphocytic leukemia.

The V and J genes are TRBV6-1 and TRBJ2-7, with D tentatively TRBD1 (6 bases). The CDR3 runs to 17 residues. Germline V gene sequence: CDR1 MNHNS, CDR2 SASEGT. V was pared by 4 bases and J by 1 base, with 20 bases between. CDR3 nucleotides: TGTGCCAGCAGTGCAGAAACAGGGTTTCCCATTTCCTACGAGCAGTACTTC. Encoded protein: CASSAETGFPISYEQYF.

The chain employs TRBV7-2 and TRBJ2-7; TRBD2 matches 11 bases. The V gene's germline CDR1 is SGHTA and CDR2 FQGNSA. After removal of 5 bases from V and 0 bases from J, the junction contained 15 bases not matched to a gene. CDR3 length: 19 residues. The DNA for the CDR3 is TGTGCCAGCAGCCATCGGGGGGCTAGCGGGAGGACCTACTCCTACGAGCAGTACTTC. Translation: CASSHRGASGRTYSYEQYF.

In its sample, this clone was seen once. The chain links TRBV5-4 to TRBJ1-4; 8 bases fit TRBD1. The CDR3 has 16 residues. V was pared by 3 bases and J by 8 bases, with 12 bases of the junction left unmatched. Germline lookup yields CDR1 SGHNT and CDR2 YYREEE (reference sequence). The CDR3 DNA reads as TGTGCCAGCAGCTCCACAGCAGGGGGCGCGGAGGAAAAACTGTTTTTT. This gives the protein CASSSTAGGAEEKLFF.

This chain's CDR3 is CASSVNGMREYEQYF. The CDR3 DNA reads TGTGCCAGCAGCGTAAACGGTATGCGGGAGTACGAGCAGTACTTC. This chain uses TRBV9 with TRBJ2-7; TRBD2 aligns across 7 bases. The germline gives CDR1 SGDLS, CDR2 YYNGEE. The CDR3 extends over 15 amino acids. Trimming cost V 1 base and J 4 bases; bases outside gene matches: 8.

This sequence joins TRBV13 and TRBJ2-3, with TRBD2 matching over 12 bases. The length of the CDR3 is 12 residues. The germline gives CDR1 PRHDT, CDR2 FYEKMQ (reference sequence). After removal of 4 bases from V and 12 bases from J, the junction contained 2 bases not matched to a gene. Here the CDR3 DNA reads TGTGCCAGCAGCTCACTAGCGGGAGGACAGTATTTT. Protein: CASSSLAGGQYF.

This chain connects TRBV6-1 to TRBJ1-5; D is uncertain. With 2 bases removed from V and 0 bases from J, the gap between germline ends came to 8 bases. The CDR3 runs 15 residues. Germline V CDR1 and CDR2: MNHNS, SASEGT. CDR3 residues: CASSETPYSNQPQHF. CDR3 DNA: TGTGCCAGCAGTGAAACACCCTATAGCAATCAGCCCCAGCATTTT.

This chain connects TRBV7-2 to TRBJ1-2; tentative D call: TRBD1 (5 bases). Trimming pared 4 bases from V and 7 bases from J, leaving 10 bases between. CDR3 length: 12 amino acids. Germline loops: CDR1 SGHTA, CDR2 FQGNSA. The CDR3: CASSSYGGGYTF. DNA for the CDR3: TGTGCCAGCAGCTCTTACGGGGGTGGCTACACCTTC.

The J gene is TRBJ2-1, the V gene TRBV6-5; 9 nucleotides match TRBD2. J was trimmed by 0 bases and V by 6 bases; bases with no gene match: 3. The CDR3 loop spans 15 amino acids. Germline V gene sequence: CDR1 MNHEY, CDR2 SVGAGI. For the CDR3, the DNA is TGTGCCAGCAGCGCACTAGCGGGCTCCTACAATGAGCAGTTCTTC. It translates to CASSALAGSYNEQFF.

The chain combines TRBV27 with TRBJ2-2; 9 bases fit TRBD1. The CDR3 is made up of 15 amino acids. From germline, CDR1 is MNHEY and CDR2 SMNVEV (reference sequence). Losses at the gene ends were 6 bases for V and 3 bases for J; bases not matched to a gene: 5. The CDR3: CASSGDRVDTGELFF. CDR3 sequence (DNA): TGTGCCAGCAGCGGGGACAGGGTGGACACCGGGGAGCTGTTTTTT.

CDR3 sequence reads: CASSETAFSGNTIYF. CDR3 in DNA: TGTGCCAGCAGTGAAACGGCCTTCTCTGGAAACACCATATATTTT. V usage is TRBV6-1 and J usage is TRBJ1-3; D gene unclear. The germline CDR1 and CDR2 sequences are MNHNS and SASEGT. The CDR3 is made up of 15 amino acids. The germline V and J ends were trimmed by 2 bases and 0 bases, with 8 bases remaining between them.

J is TRBJ1-2 and V is TRBV29-1; D is unresolved. The CDR3 has 13 residues. Germline V gives CDR1 SQVTM, CDR2 ANQGSEA. Trimming cost V 3 bases and J 5 bases, with 13 bases left between them. The CDR3 DNA reads TGCAGCGTTGACGGGTCGAACGGGTATGGCTACACCTTC. Protein product: CSVDGSNGYGYTF. Variable domain in full (rest from reference TRBV29-1 and TRBJ1-2): SAVISQKPSRDICQRGTSLTIQCQVDSQVTMMFWYRQQPGQSLTLIATANQGSEATYESGFVIDKFPISRPNLTFSTLTVSNMSPEDSSIYLCSVDGSNGYGYTFGSGTRLTVV.

J is TRBJ1-2 and V is TRBV18, with D unresolved. V lost 0 bases to trimming and J lost 6 bases, with 8 bases between them. The CDR3 length is 13 residues. Germline CDR1 is KGHSH and CDR2 is LQKENI. The CDR3 loop reads CASSPPALDGYTF. CDR3 in DNA: TGTGCCAGCTCACCACCGGCTTTGGATGGCTACACCTTC.

This chain connects TRBV5-1 to TRBJ2-5; TRBD1 aligns across 7 bases. V lost 0 bases and J lost 5; bases outside the gene matches: 7. CDR3 length: 15 amino acids. Germline CDR1 SGHRS, CDR2 YFSETQ. CDR3 DNA sequence: TGCGCCAGCAGCTTGGGACAGGGAGTTCACGAGACCCAGTACTTC. Its protein product is CASSLGQGVHETQYF. Complete variable domain (other parts from reference TRBV5-1 and TRBJ2-5): KAGVTQTPRYLIKTRGQQVTLSCSPISGHRSVSWYQQTPGQGLQFLFEYFSETQRNKGNFPGRFSGRQFSNSRSEMNVSTLELGDSALYLCASSLGQGVHETQYFGPGTRLLVL.

The J gene is TRBJ2-4, the V gene TRBV9; D is perhaps TRBD2 (5 bases). The CDR3 loop spans 14 amino acids. CDR1 and CDR2 (germline): SGDLS, YYNGEE. The ends were cut back, 2 bases at V and 5 bases at J, with 11 bases in the middle. The CDR3 DNA sequence: TGTGCCAGCAGCGTGGATGAAGCGGAAAACATTCAGTACTTC. Its translation is CASSVDEAENIQYF.

This chain links TRBV6-5 with TRBJ1-1; the D is unclear. The CDR3 is 15 residues long. Germline CDR1 MNHEY, CDR2 SVGAGI. Trimming took off 6 bases at V and 3 bases at J, with 17 bases between the two ends. CDR3 coding DNA: TGTGCCAGCAGCCCTTCCTGGGCACGGGACACTGAAGCTTTCTTT. This translates into CASSPSWARDTEAFF.

This clone was seen only once. The chain joins TRBV27 to TRBJ2-7; 7 bases line up with TRBD2. Germline V lookup: CDR1 MNHEY, CDR2 SMNVEV (reference sequence). This CDR3 has 14 amino acids. V lost 5 bases and J lost 2; bases outside the gene matches: 6. The CDR3 DNA follows: TGTGCCAGCAGTCTTAGCGGGCAACCCTACGAGCAGTACTTC. This translates into CASSLSGQPYEQYF.

The rearrangement joins TRBV27 to TRBJ2-3; TRBD2 agrees at 8 bases. This CDR3 comprises 16 residues. Unmatched junction bases numbered 13, after V lost 7 bases and J lost 4 bases. Germline CDR1 is MNHEY and CDR2 is SMNVEV (reference sequence). The CDR3 sequence: CASKVQTGLVSDTQYF. As DNA, the CDR3 is TGTGCCAGCAAGGTCCAAACGGGACTAGTTTCAGATACGCAGTATTTT.

The chain's CDR3 is CASSLTGTPNTEAFF. The CDR3, as DNA: TGTGCCAGCAGCTTAACCGGGACACCGAACACTGAAGCTTTCTTT. The J gene is TRBJ1-1, the V gene TRBV7-2, with D tentatively TRBD1 (6 bases). The CDR3 has 15 residues. V lost 2 bases and J 1 base, leaving 11 bases between the germline ends. Germline CDR1 SGHTA, CDR2 FQGNSA.

V usage is TRBV9 and J usage is TRBJ2-1, with TRBD2 as a possible D gene (5 bases). The germline gives CDR1 SGDLS, CDR2 YYNGEE. There are 17 residues in the CDR3. Deletions cut 4 bases from V and 7 bases from J, with 24 bases between. This chain's CDR3 is CASSKYVGLSVGNEQFF. CDR3 bases: TGTGCCAGCAGCAAATACGTCGGACTTTCCGTGGGGAATGAGCAGTTCTTC.

The chain recombines TRBV6-1 with TRBJ1-2; D is ambiguous. The germline CDR1 and CDR2 sequences are MNHNS and SASEGT. Trimming left V 9 bases short and J 7 bases short, with 21 bases between. This CDR3 comprises 14 residues. The CDR3 bases are TGTGCCAGTTATTTGACATCTTCTAGGAGTGGCTACACCTTC. Translating gives CASYLTSSRSGYTF.

The chain joins TRBV7-8 to TRBJ2-7; perhaps TRBD1 as D (6 bases). Trimming removed 9 bases at V and 1 base at J, with 10 bases between. The germline V gene encodes CDR1 SGHVS and CDR2 FQNEAQ. CDR3 length: 12 amino acids. CDR3 protein: CASSDSSYEQYF. DNA for the CDR3: TGTGCCAGTTCGGACAGTTCCTACGAGCAGTACTTC.

V is TRBV27 and J is TRBJ1-3; D remains ambiguous. Deletions cut 2 bases from V and 0 bases from J, with 5 bases between. Germline V lookup: CDR1 MNHEY, CDR2 SMNVEV (reference sequence). CDR3 length equals 14 residues. The chain's CDR3 is CASSLRHSGNTIYF. The CDR3 nucleotides are TGTGCCAGCAGTTTACGACACTCTGGAAACACCATATATTTT.

This chain links TRBV30 with TRBJ1-2; TRBD1 is a possible D gene (5 bases). V was pared by 1 base and J by 5 bases, with 17 bases between. The CDR3 totals 15 residues. Germline loops: CDR1 GTSNPN, CDR2 SVGIG (reference sequence). CDR3 bases: TGTGCCTGGAGTGCCCTTCGGGGCGGAATGTATGGCTACACCTTC. This codes for CAWSALRGGMYGYTF.

J is TRBJ2-5 and V is TRBV5-6; TRBD1 aligns across 8 bases. J lost 7 bases, V lost 3 bases, and 5 bases had no gene match. The CDR3 runs 13 residues. Germline V lookup: CDR1 SGHDT, CDR2 YYEEEE. Here the CDR3 DNA reads TGTGCCAGCAGCTGGGACAGGCGACCGACCCAGTACTTC. Its protein is CASSWDRRPTQYF.

This rearrangement joins TRBV18 to TRBJ2-3; D is ambiguous. V lost 8 bases, J lost 6 bases, and 9 bases lay in between. CDR1 is KGHSH, CDR2 LQKENI, per germline. CDR3 length: 11 residues. This chain's CDR3 is CASTTTDTQYF. The CDR3 DNA is TGTGCCAGCACTACGACCGATACGCAGTATTTT.